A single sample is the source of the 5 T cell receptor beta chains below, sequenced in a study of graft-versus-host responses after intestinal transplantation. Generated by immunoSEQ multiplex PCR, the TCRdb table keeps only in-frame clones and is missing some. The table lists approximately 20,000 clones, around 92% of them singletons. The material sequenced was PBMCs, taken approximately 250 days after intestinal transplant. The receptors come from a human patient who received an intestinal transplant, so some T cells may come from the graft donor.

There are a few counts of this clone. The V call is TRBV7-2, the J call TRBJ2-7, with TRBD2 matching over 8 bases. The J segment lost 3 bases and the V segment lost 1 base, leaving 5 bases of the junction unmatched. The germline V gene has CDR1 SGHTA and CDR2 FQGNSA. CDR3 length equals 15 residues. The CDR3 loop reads CASSLVTSGNYEQYF. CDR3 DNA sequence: TGTGCCAGCAGCTTAGTAACTAGCGGCAACTACGAGCAGTACTTC.

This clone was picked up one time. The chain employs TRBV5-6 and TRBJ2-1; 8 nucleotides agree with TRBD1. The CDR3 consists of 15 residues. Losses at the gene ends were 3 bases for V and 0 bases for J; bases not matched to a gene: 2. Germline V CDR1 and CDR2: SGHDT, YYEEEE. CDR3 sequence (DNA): TGTGCCAGCAGCTGGACAGGGAACTCCTACAATGAGCAGTTCTTC. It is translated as CASSWTGNSYNEQFF.

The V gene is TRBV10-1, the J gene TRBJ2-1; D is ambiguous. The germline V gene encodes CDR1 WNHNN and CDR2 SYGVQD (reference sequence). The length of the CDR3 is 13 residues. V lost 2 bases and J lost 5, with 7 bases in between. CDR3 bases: TGCGCCAGCAGTGAGCAATGGGACAATGAGCAGTTCTTC. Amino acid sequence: CASSEQWDNEQFF.

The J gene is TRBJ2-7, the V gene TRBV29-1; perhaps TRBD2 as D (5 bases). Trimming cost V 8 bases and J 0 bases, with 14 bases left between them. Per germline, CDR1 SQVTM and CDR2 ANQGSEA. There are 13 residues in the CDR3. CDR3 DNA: TGCAGCATAGACCCCGGGAACTCCTACGAGCAGTACTTC. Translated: CSIDPGNSYEQYF.

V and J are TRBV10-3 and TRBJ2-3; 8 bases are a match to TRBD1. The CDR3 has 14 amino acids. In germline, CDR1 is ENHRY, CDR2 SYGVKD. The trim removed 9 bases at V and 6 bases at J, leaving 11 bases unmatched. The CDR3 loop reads CAIGQGVTGDTQYF. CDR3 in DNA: TGTGCCATAGGACAGGGAGTCACTGGGGATACGCAGTATTTT.